This entry is about one T cell receptor (beta chain). The antigen is unknown. Isolation of PBMCs gave at least 7 million cells per sample. This sample stems from a study of blood T cells in healthy people across ages. Combining a sample-barcoded 5' primer with a J-beta primer mix, a second PCR ran for about 7 to 12 cycles. TCRdb independently ran MiXCR on the 5' RACE reads; one entry per CDR3 protein. The table has roughly 680,000 distinct CDR3 sequences, more than 40% seen once. The ends were cut back, 6 bases at V and 1 base at J, with 9 bases in the middle. Germline assignment: CDR1 SGHTA and CDR2 FQGTGA. The CDR3 runs to 13 residues. Regarding the study as a whole: More naive CD4+ cells and higher diversity were found in long-lived than in aged donors. CMV status of donors was not determined, possibly confounding expanded clonotype changes.

The J gene is TRBJ1-1, the V gene TRBV7-3; D gene uncertain. Sequencing used blood. The sequence was collected from a woman aged 60-75 years in good health. CDR3 amino acids: CASSPGPNTEAFF. Here the CDR3 DNA reads TGTGCCAGCAGTCCCGGGCCGAACACTGAAGCTTTCTTT.